These 8 T cell receptor beta chains originate from one sample sequenced in a study of blood T cell repertoires in COVID-19. The assay was immunoSEQ multiplex PCR, and TCRdb's table has in-frame clones only and misses some. The data hold approximately 200,000 clones, with around nine tenths observed a single time. Sequencing used peripheral blood. These receptors all come from a man between 60 and 75 years old who had recovered from COVID-19.

The table lists this clone with a few counts. V is TRBV3-1 (or the pseudogene TRBV3-2) and J is TRBJ2-1; 8 bases agree with TRBD2. The junction had 4 bases not matched to a gene; V was cut back by 4 bases and J by 2 bases. The germline gives CDR1 LGHDT, CDR2 YNNKEL (reference sequence). This CDR3 region has 15 residues. The CDR3 DNA reads TGTGCCAGCAGCCCACCGGGACTAGCCTACAATGAGCAGTTCTTC. It codes for CASSPPGLAYNEQFF.

The chain has TRBV11-1 and TRBJ2-7, with D possibly TRBD1 on 5 matching bases. V was cut by 5 bases and J by 4 bases, with 18 bases left in between. Germline values: CDR1 SGHAT, CDR2 FQDESV (reference sequence). There are 15 residues in the CDR3. For the CDR3, the DNA is TGTGCCAGCAGCCCCGTCTCAGGGTTGGCTTACGAGCAGTACTTC. It is translated as CASSPVSGLAYEQYF.

The J gene is TRBJ1-6, the V gene TRBV11-2; D unclear. V lost 1 base, J lost 7 bases, and 11 bases lay in between. Germline V CDR1 and CDR2: SGHAT, FQNNGV. This CDR3 is 15 amino acids long. The CDR3 sequence: CASSLGGRKNSPLHF. The CDR3 nucleotides are TGTGCCAGCAGCTTAGGAGGCAGAAAAAATTCACCCCTCCACTTT.

This rearrangement joins TRBV5-1 to TRBJ2-2; maybe TRBD2 (5 bases). Trimming took off 6 bases at V and 5 bases at J, with 11 bases between the two ends. The CDR3 contains 13 residues. The germline V gene encodes CDR1 SGHRS and CDR2 YFSETQ. Here the CDR3 reads CASILDFTGELFF. The CDR3 bases are TGCGCCAGCATACTGGACTTTACCGGGGAGCTGTTTTTT.

V is TRBV24-1 and J is TRBJ2-3; D perhaps matches TRBD1 (6 bases). V lost 4 bases and J 4 bases, leaving 17 bases between the germline ends. The germline V gene encodes CDR1 KGHDR and CDR2 SFDVKD. The CDR3 has 16 residues. CDR3 DNA sequence: TGTGCCACCAGTGACCCTGGGGGCGTGGGGGCAGATACGCAGTATTTT. Translating it yields CATSDPGGVGADTQYF.

This clone came up once. This chain connects TRBV24-1 to TRBJ1-2; D may be TRBD1 (6 bases). The CDR3 runs to 12 residues. Germline loops: CDR1 KGHDR, CDR2 SFDVKD. Trimming removed 4 bases from V and 7 bases from J, with 9 bases in between. For the CDR3, the DNA is TGTGCCACCAGTGACCCAGGGGTTGGCTACACCTTC. This encodes CATSDPGVGYTF.

The chain joins TRBV11-2 to TRBJ2-5; D remains unclear. V was cut by 4 bases and J by 5 bases, with 11 bases left in between. There are 13 residues in the CDR3. Germline V gene data show CDR1 as SGHAT and CDR2 as FQNNGV. CDR3: CASSSYLWETQYF. The CDR3 bases are TGTGCCAGCAGCTCCTACCTCTGGGAGACCCAGTACTTC.

The V call is TRBV30, the J call TRBJ2-2, with 7 bases aligning to TRBD1. CDR1 and CDR2 (germline): GTSNPN, SVGIG (reference sequence). The V and J ends lost 3 bases and 9 bases, in that order; junction bases with no gene match: 4. The CDR3 extends over 12 amino acids. CDR3 coding DNA: TGTGCCTGGAGAGACAGGGAAAGGGAGCTGTTTTTT. It yields the protein CAWRDRERELFF.